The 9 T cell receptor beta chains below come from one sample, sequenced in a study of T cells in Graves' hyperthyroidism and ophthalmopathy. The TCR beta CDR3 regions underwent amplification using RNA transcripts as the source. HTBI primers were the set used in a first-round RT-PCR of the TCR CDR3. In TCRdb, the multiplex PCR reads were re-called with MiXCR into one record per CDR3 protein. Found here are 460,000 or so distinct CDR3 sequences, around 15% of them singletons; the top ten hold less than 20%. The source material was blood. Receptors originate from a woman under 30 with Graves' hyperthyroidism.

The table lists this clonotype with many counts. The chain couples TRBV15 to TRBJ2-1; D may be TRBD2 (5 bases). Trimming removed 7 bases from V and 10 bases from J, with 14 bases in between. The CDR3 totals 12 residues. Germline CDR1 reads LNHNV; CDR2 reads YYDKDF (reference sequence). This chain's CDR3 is CATNAPGEEQFF. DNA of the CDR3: TGTGCCACCAACGCCCCTGGGGAGGAGCAGTTCTTC. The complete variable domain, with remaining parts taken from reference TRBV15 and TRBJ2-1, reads DAMVIQNPRYQVTQFGKPVTLSCSQTLNHNVMYWYQQKSSQAPKLLFHYYDKDFNNEADTPDNFQSRRPNTSFCFLDIRSPGLGDTAMYLCATNAPGEEQFFGPGTRLTVL.

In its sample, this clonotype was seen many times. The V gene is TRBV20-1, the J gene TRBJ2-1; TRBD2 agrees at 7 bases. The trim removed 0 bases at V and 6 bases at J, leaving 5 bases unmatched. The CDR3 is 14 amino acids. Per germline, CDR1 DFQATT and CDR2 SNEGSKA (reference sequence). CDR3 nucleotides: TGCAGTGCTAGAGATCCCCAGCGGGGCAATGAGCAGTTCTTC. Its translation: CSARDPQRGNEQFF.

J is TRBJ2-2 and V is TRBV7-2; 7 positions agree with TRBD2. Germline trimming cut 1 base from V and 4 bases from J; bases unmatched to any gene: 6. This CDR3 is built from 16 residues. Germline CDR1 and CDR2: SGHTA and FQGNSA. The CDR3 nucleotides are TGTGCCAGCAGCTTAGGTGGCGGGAGAGGCACCGGGGAGCTGTTTTTT. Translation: CASSLGGGRGTGELFF.

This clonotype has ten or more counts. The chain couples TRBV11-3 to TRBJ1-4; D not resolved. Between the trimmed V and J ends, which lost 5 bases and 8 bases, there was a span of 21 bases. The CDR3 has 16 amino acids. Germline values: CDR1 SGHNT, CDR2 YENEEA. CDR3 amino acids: CASSARRGRAREKLFF. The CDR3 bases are TGTGCCAGCAGCGCTCGGAGAGGGCGGGCGCGAGAAAAACTGTTTTTT. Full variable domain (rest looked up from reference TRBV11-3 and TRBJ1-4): EAGVVQSPRYKIIEKKQPVAFWCNPISGHNTLYWYLQNLGQGPELLIRYENEEAVDDSQLPKDRFSAERLKGVDSTLKIQPAELGDSAVYLCASSARRGRAREKLFFGSGTQLSVL.

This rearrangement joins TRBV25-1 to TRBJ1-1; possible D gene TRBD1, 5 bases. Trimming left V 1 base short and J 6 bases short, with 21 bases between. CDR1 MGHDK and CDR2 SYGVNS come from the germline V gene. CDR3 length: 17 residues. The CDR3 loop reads CASSESHGGMGEAEAFF. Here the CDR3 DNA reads TGTGCCAGCAGTGAATCGCATGGGGGGATGGGGGAGGCTGAAGCTTTCTTT.

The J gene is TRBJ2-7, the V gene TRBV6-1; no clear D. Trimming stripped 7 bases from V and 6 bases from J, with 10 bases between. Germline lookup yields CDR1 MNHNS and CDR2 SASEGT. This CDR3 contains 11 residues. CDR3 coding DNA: TGTGCCAGCATAGGCACCGCCGAGCAGTACGTC. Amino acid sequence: CASIGTAEQYV.

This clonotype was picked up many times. Here the CDR3 reads CASRPGLGEYNEQFF. CDR3 nucleotides: TGCGCCAGCAGGCCGGGACTAGGGGAATACAATGAGCAGTTCTTC. The chain joins TRBV5-1 to TRBJ2-1; 8 bases map to TRBD2. The CDR3 has 15 amino acids. CDR1 and CDR2 from the germline V gene are SGHRS and YFSETQ. V trimming: 5 bases; J trimming: 4 bases; junction bases outside the gene matches: 8. The variable domain in full, with the rest retrieved from reference TRBV5-1 and TRBJ2-1, is KAGVTQTPRYLIKTRGQQVTLSCSPISGHRSVSWYQQTPGQGLQFLFEYFSETQRNKGNFPGRFSGRQFSNSRSEMNVSTLELGDSALYLCASRPGLGEYNEQFFGPGTRLTVL.

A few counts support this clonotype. The CDR3 DNA is TGTGCCAGCAGCCCCCAAGCGGGAGTGGGTGAGACCCAGTACTTC. Protein: CASSPQAGVGETQYF. The gene calls are TRBV7-3 and TRBJ2-5; 8 bases are shared with TRBD2. Germline V gene sequence: CDR1 SGHTA, CDR2 FQGTGA. This CDR3 is built from 15 residues. Germline trimming cut 5 bases from V and 5 bases from J; bases unmatched to any gene: 10.

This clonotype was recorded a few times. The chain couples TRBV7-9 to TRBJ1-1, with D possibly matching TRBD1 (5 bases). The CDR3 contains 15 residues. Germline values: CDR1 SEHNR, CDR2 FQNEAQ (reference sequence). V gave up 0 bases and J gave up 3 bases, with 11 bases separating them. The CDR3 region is CASSLAQGRYTEAFF. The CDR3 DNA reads TGTGCCAGCAGCTTAGCGCAGGGACGGTACACTGAAGCTTTCTTT.